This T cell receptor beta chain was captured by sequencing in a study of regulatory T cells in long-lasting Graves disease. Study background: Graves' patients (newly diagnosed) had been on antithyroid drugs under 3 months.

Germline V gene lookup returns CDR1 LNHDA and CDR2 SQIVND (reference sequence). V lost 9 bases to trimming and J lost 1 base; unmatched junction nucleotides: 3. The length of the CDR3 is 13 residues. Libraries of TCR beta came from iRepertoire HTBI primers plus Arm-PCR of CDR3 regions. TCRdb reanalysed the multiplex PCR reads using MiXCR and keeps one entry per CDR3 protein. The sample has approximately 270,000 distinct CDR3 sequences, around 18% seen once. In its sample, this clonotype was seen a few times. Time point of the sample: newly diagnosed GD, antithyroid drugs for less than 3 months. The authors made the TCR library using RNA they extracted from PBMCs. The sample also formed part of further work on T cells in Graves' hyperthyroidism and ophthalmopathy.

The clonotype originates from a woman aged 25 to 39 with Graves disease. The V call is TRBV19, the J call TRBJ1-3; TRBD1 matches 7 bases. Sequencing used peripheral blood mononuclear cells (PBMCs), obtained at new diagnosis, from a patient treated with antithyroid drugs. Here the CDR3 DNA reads TGTGCCAGCGGGGACAGATCTGGAAACACCATATATTTT. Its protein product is CASGDRSGNTIYF.